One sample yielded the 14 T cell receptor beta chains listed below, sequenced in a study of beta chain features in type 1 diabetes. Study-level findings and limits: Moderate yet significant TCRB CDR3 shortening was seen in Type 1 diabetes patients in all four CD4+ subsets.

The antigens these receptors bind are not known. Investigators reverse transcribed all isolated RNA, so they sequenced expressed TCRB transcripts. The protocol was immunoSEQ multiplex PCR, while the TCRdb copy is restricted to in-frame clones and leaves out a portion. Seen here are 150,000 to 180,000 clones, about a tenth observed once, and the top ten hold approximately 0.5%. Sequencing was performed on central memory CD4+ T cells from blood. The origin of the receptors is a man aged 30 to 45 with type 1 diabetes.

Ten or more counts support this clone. CDR3 DNA: TGTGCCAGTAGTAACCGGGATCCCGAAGAGACCCAGTACTTC. Amino acid sequence: CASSNRDPEETQYF. The V call is TRBV19, the J call TRBJ2-5; maybe TRBD2 (5 bases). The CDR3 spans 14 residues. V was shortened by 4 bases and J by 3 bases, with 12 bases between the two germline ends. Germline V gene sequence: CDR1 LNHDA, CDR2 SQIVND (reference sequence).

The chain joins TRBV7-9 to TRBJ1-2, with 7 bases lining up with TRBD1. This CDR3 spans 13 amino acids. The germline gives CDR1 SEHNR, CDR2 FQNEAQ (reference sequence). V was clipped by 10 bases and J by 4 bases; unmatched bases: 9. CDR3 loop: CATKTGAIYGYTF. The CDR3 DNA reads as TGTGCCACCAAAACAGGGGCCATCTATGGCTACACCTTC.

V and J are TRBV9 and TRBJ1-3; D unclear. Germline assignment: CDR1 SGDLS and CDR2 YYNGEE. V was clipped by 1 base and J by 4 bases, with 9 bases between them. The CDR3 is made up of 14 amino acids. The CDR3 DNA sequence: TGTGCCAGCAGCGTAATGGGGAGCGGAAACACCATATATTTT. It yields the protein CASSVMGSGNTIYF.

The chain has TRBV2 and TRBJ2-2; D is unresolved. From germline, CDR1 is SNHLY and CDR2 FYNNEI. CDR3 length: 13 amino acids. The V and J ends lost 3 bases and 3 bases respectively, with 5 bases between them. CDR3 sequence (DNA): TGTGCCAGCAGTGATGAGGACACCGGGGAGCTGTTTTTT. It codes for CASSDEDTGELFF.

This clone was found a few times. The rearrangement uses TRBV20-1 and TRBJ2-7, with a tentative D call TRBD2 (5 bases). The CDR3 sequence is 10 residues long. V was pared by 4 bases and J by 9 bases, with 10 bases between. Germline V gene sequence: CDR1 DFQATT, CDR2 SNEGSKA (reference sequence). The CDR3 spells CSAIQAVQYF. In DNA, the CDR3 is TGCAGTGCTATACAAGCGGTGCAGTACTTC.

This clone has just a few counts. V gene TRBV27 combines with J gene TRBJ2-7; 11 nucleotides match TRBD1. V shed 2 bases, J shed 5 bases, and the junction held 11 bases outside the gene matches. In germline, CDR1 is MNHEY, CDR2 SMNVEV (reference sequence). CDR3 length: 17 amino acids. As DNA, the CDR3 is TGTGCCAGCAGTTTACGGCCAACCGGGACAGGGGGACACGAGCAGTACTTC. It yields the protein CASSLRPTGTGGHEQYF.

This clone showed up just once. The CDR3 reads CASSVRPGLADQETQYF. CDR3 coding DNA: TGTGCCAGCAGCGTCAGACCGGGACTAGCGGACCAAGAGACCCAGTACTTC. V is TRBV7-2 and J is TRBJ2-5; 11 bases line up with TRBD2. CDR1 and CDR2 from the germline V gene are SGHTA and FQGNSA. V lost 5 bases to trimming and J lost 0 bases; unmatched junction nucleotides: 8. CDR3 length: 17 amino acids. The full variable domain, in which reference TRBV7-2 and TRBJ2-5 provide the parts outside the CDR3, is GAGVSQSPSNKVTEKGKDVELRCDPISGHTALYWYRQSLGQGLEFLIYFQGNSAPDKSGLPSDRFSAERTGGSVSTLTIQRTQQEDSAVYLCASSVRPGLADQETQYFGPGTRLLVL.

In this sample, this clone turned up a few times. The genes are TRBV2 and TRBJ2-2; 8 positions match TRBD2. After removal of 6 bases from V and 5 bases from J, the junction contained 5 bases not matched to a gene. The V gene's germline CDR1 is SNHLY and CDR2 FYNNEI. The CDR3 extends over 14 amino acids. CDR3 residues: CASRLAERTGELFF. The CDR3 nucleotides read TGTGCCAGCAGACTAGCGGAGAGAACCGGGGAGCTGTTTTTT.

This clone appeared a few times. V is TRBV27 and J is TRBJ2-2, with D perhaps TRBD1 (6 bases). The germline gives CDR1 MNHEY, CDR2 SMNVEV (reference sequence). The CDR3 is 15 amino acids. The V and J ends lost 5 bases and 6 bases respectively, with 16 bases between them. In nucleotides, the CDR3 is TGTGCCAGCAGTGCAACCCGGACAGTGGCCGGGGAGCTGTTTTTT. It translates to CASSATRTVAGELFF.

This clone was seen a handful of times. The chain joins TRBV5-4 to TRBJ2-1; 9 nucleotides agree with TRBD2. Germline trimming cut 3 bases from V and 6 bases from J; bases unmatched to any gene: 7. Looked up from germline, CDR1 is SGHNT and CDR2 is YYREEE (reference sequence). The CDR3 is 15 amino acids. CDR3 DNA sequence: TGTGCCAGCAGCTCCCCGGGACTAGCTTTCAATGAGCAGTTCTTC. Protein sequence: CASSSPGLAFNEQFF.

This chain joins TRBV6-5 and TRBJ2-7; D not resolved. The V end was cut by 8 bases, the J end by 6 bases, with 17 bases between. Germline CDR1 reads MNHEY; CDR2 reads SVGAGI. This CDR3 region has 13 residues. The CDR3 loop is CASRTHSLGEQYF. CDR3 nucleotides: TGTGCCAGCCGTACCCACTCCCTTGGCGAGCAGTACTTC.

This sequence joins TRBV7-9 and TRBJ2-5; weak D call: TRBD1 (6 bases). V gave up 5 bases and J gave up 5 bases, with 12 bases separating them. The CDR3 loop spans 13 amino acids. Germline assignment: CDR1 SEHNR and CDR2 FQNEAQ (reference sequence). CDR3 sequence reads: CASSPQGPETQYF. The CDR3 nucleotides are TGTGCCAGCAGCCCGCAGGGGCCGGAGACCCAGTACTTC.

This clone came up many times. CDR3: CAWSVGLDNEQFF. DNA of the CDR3: TGTGCCTGGAGTGTTGGACTAGACAATGAGCAGTTCTTC. The V gene is TRBV30, the J gene TRBJ2-1; 7 positions agree with TRBD2. V shed 0 bases and J 5 bases; nucleotides not matched to a gene: 1. This CDR3 has 13 amino acids. Germline V gene sequence: CDR1 GTSNPN, CDR2 SVGIG (reference sequence).

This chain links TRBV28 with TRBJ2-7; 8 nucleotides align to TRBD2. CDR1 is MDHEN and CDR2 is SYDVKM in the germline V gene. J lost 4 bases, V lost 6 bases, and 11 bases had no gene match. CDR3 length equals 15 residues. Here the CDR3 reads CASSRPGLEGYEQYF. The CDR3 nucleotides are TGTGCCAGCAGCCGACCGGGACTAGAAGGTTACGAGCAGTACTTC.